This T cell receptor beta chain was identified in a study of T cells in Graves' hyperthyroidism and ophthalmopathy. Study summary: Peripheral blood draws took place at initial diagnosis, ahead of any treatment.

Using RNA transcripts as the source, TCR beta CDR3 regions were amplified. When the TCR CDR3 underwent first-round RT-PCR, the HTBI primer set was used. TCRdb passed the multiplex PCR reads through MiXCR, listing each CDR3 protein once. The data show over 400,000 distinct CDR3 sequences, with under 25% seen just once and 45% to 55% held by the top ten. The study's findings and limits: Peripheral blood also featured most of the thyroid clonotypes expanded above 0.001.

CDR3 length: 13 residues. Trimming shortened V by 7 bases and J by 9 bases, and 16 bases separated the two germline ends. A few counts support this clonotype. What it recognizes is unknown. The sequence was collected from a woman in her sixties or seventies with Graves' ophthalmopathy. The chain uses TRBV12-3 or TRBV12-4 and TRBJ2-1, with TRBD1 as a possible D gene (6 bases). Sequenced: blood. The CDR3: CASTAGERGEQFF. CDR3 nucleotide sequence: TGTGCCAGCACCGCAGGGGAACGAGGTGAGCAGTTCTTC.